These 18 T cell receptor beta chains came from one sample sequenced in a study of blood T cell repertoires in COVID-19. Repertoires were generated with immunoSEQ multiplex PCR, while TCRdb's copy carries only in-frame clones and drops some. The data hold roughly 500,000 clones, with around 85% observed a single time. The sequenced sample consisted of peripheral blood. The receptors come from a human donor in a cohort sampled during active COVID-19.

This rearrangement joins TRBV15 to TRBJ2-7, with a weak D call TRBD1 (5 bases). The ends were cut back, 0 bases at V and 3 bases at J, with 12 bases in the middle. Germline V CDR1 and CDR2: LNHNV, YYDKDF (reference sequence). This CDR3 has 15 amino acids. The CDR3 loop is CATSREQGIFYEQYF. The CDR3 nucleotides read TGTGCCACCAGCAGAGAGCAGGGAATCTTCTACGAGCAGTACTTC.

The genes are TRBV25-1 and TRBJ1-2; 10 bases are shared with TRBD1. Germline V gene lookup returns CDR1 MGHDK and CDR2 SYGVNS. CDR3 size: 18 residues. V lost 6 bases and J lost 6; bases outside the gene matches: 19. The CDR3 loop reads CASRPSGWGNDRGHGYTF. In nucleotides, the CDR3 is TGTGCCAGCAGGCCGAGCGGGTGGGGTAATGACAGGGGGCATGGCTACACCTTC.

CDR3 loop: CASSSRLAGYEQYF. The CDR3 nucleotides are TGTGCCAGCAGTTCGCGGCTAGCGGGCTACGAGCAGTACTTC. The chain is built from TRBV6-5 and TRBJ2-7; 8 positions agree with TRBD2. This CDR3 has 14 amino acids. The J segment lost 3 bases and the V segment lost 4 bases, leaving 5 bases of the junction unmatched. Germline lookup yields CDR1 MNHEY and CDR2 SVGAGI.

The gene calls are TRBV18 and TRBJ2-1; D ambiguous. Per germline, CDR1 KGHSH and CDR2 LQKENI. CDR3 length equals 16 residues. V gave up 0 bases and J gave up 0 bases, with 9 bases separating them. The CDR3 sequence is CASSPPGLASYNEQFF. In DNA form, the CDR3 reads TGTGCCAGCTCACCACCGGGCTTGGCCTCCTACAATGAGCAGTTCTTC.

CDR3 in amino acids: CASSGGLAGAYEQYF. The CDR3 region has the DNA TGTGCCAGCAGCGGTGGACTAGCGGGAGCCTACGAGCAGTACTTC. The chain recombines TRBV14 with TRBJ2-7; TRBD2 matches 13 bases. Trimming at V came to 5 bases and at J to 2 bases, leaving 3 bases not matched to a gene. Germline CDR1 and CDR2: SGHDN and FVKESK. The CDR3 has 15 amino acids. Full variable domain (outside the CDR3, taken from reference TRBV14 and TRBJ2-7): EAGVTQFPSHSVIEKGQTVTLRCDPISGHDNLYWYRRVMGKEIKFLLHFVKESKQDESGMPNNRFLAERTGGTYSTLKVQPAELEDSGVYFCASSGGLAGAYEQYFGPGTRLTVT.

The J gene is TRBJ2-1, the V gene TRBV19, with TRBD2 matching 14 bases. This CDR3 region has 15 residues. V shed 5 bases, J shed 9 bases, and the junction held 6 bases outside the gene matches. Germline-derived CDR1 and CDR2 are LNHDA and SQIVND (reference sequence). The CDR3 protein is CASSQGLAGEGEQFF. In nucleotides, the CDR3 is TGTGCCAGTAGTCAGGGACTAGCGGGAGAAGGTGAGCAGTTCTTC.

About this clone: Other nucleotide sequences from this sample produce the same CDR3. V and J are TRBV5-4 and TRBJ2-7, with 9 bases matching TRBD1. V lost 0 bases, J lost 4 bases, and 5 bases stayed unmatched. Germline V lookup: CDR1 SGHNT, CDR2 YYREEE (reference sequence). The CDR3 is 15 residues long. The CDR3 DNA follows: TGTGCCAGCAGCTTGGCCGGGACAGGGAGGTACGAGCAGTACTTC. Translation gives CASSLAGTGRYEQYF. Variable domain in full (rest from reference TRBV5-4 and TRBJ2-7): ETGVTQSPTHLIKTRGQQVTLRCSSQSGHNTVSWYQQALGQGPQFIFQYYREEENGRGNFPPRFSGLQFPNYSSELNVNALELDDSALYLCASSLAGTGRYEQYFGPGTRLTVT.

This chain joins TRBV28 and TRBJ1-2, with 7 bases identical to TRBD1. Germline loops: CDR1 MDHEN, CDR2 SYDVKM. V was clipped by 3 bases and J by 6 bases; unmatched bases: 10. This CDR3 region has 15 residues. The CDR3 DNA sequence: TGTGCCAGCAGTTTCCTAGACAGGGAATCGAATGGCTACACCTTC. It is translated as CASSFLDRESNGYTF.

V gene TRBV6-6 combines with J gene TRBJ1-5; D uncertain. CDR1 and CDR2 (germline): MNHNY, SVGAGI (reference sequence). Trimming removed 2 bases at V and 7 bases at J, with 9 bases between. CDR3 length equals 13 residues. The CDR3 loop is CASSYHPVQPQHF. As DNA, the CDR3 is TGTGCCAGCAGTTACCACCCGGTGCAGCCCCAGCATTTT.

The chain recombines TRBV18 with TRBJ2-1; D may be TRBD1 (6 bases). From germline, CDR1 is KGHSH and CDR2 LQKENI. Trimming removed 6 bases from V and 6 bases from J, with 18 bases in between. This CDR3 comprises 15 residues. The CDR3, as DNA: TGTGCCAGCTCTGTAGAGGCAGGGGCCATCAATGAGCAGTTCTTC. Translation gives CASSVEAGAINEQFF. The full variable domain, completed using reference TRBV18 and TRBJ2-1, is NAGVMQNPRHLVRRRGQEARLRCSPMKGHSHVYWYRQLPEEGLKFMVYLQKENIIDESGMPKERFSAEFPKEGPSILRIQQVVRGDSAAYFCASSVEAGAINEQFFGPGTRLTVL.

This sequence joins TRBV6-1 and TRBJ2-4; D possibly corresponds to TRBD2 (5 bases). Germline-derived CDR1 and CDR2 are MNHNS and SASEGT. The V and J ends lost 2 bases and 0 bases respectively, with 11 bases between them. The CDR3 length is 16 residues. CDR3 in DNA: TGTGCCAGCAGTGAACGGGGAATAGAAGCCAAAAACATTCAGTACTTC. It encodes CASSERGIEAKNIQYF.

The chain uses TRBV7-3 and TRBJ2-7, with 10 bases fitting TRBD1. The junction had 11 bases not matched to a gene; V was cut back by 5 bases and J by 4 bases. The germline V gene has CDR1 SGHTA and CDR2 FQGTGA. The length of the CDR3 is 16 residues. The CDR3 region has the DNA TGTGCCAGCAGCCCAGCTCCCCCGGGACAGGGGTACGAGCAGTACTTC. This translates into CASSPAPPGQGYEQYF. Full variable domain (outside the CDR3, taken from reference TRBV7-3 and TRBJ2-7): GAGVSQTPSNKVTEKGKYVELRCDPISGHTALYWYRQSLGQGPEFLIYFQGTGAADDSGLPNDRFFAVRPEGSVSTLKIQRTERGDSAVYLCASSPAPPGQGYEQYFGPGTRLTVT.

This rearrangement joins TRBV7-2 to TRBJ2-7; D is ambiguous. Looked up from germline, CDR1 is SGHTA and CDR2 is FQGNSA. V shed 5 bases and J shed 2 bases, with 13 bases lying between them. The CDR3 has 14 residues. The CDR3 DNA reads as TGTGCCAGCAGCCCCTCCGCGGCTACCTACGAGCAGTACTTC. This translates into CASSPSAATYEQYF.

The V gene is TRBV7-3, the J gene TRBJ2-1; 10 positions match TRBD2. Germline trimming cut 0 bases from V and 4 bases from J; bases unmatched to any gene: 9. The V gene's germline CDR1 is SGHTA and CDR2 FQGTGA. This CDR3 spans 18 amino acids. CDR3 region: CASSLTPLASGGYNEQFF. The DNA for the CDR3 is TGTGCCAGCAGCTTAACCCCCTTAGCTAGCGGGGGATACAATGAGCAGTTCTTC.

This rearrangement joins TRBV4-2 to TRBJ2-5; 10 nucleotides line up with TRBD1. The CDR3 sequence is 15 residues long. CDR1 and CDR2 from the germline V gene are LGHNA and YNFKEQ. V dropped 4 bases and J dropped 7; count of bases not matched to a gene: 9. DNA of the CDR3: TGTGCCAGCAGCCCCTCGACAGGGGGCAGGGGGACCCAGTACTTC. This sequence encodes CASSPSTGGRGTQYF.

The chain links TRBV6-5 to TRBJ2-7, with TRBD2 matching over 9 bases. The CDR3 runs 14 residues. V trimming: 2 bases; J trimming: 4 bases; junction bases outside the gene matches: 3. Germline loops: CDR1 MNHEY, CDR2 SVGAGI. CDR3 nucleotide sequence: TGTGCCAGCAGTTACGGGCGGGAGGGGTACGAGCAGTACTTC. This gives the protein CASSYGREGYEQYF.

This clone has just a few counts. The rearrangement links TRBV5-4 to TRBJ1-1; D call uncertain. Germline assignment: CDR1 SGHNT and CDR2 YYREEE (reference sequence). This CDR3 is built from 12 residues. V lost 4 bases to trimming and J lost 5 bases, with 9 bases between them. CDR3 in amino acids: CASSPPGTEAFF. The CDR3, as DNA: TGTGCCAGCAGCCCGCCAGGAACTGAAGCTTTCTTT.

Here the CDR3 reads CASRGSALYEQYF. Written as DNA, the CDR3 is TGTGCCAGCAGGGGCTCGGCTTTGTACGAGCAGTACTTC. This sequence joins TRBV28 and TRBJ2-7; D is undetermined. Germline V gene data show CDR1 as MDHEN and CDR2 as SYDVKM. The CDR3 runs 13 residues. Trimming removed 6 bases at V and 4 bases at J, with 13 bases between.